Listed here are 20 T cell receptor beta chains from one sample, sequenced in a study of low-dose radiotherapy and immunotherapy resistance in tumors. TRAV and TRBV primers primed cDNA for both TCRalpha and TCRbeta. Both a constant-region primer and a V-primer adapter served to amplify TCRs across roughly 22 PCR cycles. MiXCR, applied by TCRdb to the reads, yields one record per CDR3 protein. The data hold over 5,500 distinct CDR3 sequences, with 70% to 80% observed a single time. The source is a human donor with advanced metastatic prostate, ovarian, gallbladder or colorectal cancer (not recorded which). This table probably holds off-target reads from a library built for another chain.

The J gene is TRBJ2-3, the V gene TRBV10-2; TRBD2 agrees at 16 bases. CDR1 is WSHSY and CDR2 is SAAADI in the germline V gene. Trimming cost V 5 bases and J 7 bases; bases outside gene matches: 12. The CDR3 length is 18 residues. In nucleotides, the CDR3 is TGCGCCAGCAGTACCTCGGGACTAGCGGGGGGGAAGGGAAATACGCAGTATTTT. Encoded protein: CASSTSGLAGGKGNTQYF.

CDR3 in DNA: TGTGCCAGCGCCGGGGCGGGAAAGGGTTACAATGAGCAGTTCTTC. Its protein product is CASAGAGKGYNEQFF. The rearrangement joins TRBV28 to TRBJ2-1; TRBD2 is a possible D gene (6 bases). This CDR3 is built from 15 residues. Germline CDR1 reads MDHEN; CDR2 reads SYDVKM. V lost 8 bases to trimming and J lost 4 bases, with 18 bases between them.

V gene TRBV5-5 combines with J gene TRBJ2-3; 8 bases map to TRBD2. Trimming took 4 bases from V and 0 from J; bases not matched to a gene: 16. This CDR3 spans 19 amino acids. Germline loops: CDR1 SGHKS, CDR2 YYEKEE (reference sequence). The CDR3 spells CASSRPFAGGLRSTDTQYF. The CDR3 DNA reads TGTGCCAGCAGCCGACCATTCGCGGGGGGCCTACGTAGCACAGATACGCAGTATTTT.

V gene TRBV18 combines with J gene TRBJ2-5; TRBD2 might be the D (5 bases). The CDR3 is 15 amino acids. V lost 0 bases, J lost 4 bases, and 12 bases lay in between. Looked up from germline, CDR1 is KGHSH and CDR2 is LQKENI. The CDR3 loop reads CASSPPEDWLETQYF. The CDR3, as DNA: TGTGCCAGCTCACCACCGGAGGACTGGCTAGAGACCCAGTACTTC.

The gene calls are TRBV9 and TRBJ1-2; no clear D. Trimming took 3 bases from V and 9 from J, leaving 12 bases between them. This CDR3 spans 12 amino acids. The germline CDR1 and CDR2 sequences are SGDLS and YYNGEE. In DNA form, the CDR3 reads TGTGCCAGCAGCGGACTTCAACCGCGCTACACCTTC. Its translation is CASSGLQPRYTF.

The gene calls are TRBV2 and TRBJ1-5, with D perhaps matching TRBD1 (5 bases). CDR1 and CDR2 (germline): SNHLY, FYNNEI. The V end was cut by 0 bases, the J end by 5 bases, with 14 bases between. The CDR3 has 16 residues. This chain's CDR3 is CASSEALQGADQPQHF. The CDR3 DNA sequence: TGTGCCAGCAGTGAAGCGCTTCAGGGCGCTGATCAGCCCCAGCATTTT.

The count of this clonotype is one. The V gene is TRBV5-4, the J gene TRBJ1-6; D is ambiguous. V was clipped by 4 bases and J by 0 bases, with 11 bases between them. There are 16 residues in the CDR3. Looked up from germline, CDR1 is SGHNT and CDR2 is YYREEE (reference sequence). CDR3 nucleotide sequence: TGTGCCAGCAGCCAGTCCAGGAGCTCCTATAATTCACCCCTCCACTTT. Translating gives CASSQSRSSYNSPLHF.

The chain links TRBV25-1 to TRBJ1-1; D possibly corresponds to TRBD1 (6 bases). The V end was cut by 7 bases, the J end by 5 bases, with 14 bases between. CDR1 and CDR2 from the germline V gene are MGHDK and SYGVNS. CDR3 length: 13 residues. The CDR3 loop reads CASKRGGETEAFF. In DNA, the CDR3 is TGTGCCAGCAAAAGGGGGGGGGAGACTGAAGCTTTCTTT.

This chain uses TRBV28 with TRBJ2-7; D ambiguous. The CDR3 loop spans 16 amino acids. Germline CDR1 is MDHEN and CDR2 is SYDVKM. The V gene lost 1 base and the J gene lost 5 bases, with 18 bases spanning the gap. CDR3 protein: CASSLYGGRAPDEQYF. Written as DNA, the CDR3 is TGTGCCAGCAGTTTATATGGCGGAAGGGCCCCCGACGAGCAGTACTTC.

This chain uses TRBV5-1 with TRBJ2-3; 12 bases fit TRBD2. The CDR3 is 15 amino acids. The germline V gene has CDR1 SGHRS and CDR2 YFSETQ. V was pared by 4 bases and J by 4 bases, with 4 bases of the junction left unmatched. The CDR3 DNA is TGCGCCAGCAGCGGTACTAGCGGGAGGCCAGATACGCAGTATTTT. This codes for CASSGTSGRPDTQYF.

The chain carries TRBV14 and TRBJ2-3, with D unresolved. Germline CDR1 SGHDN, CDR2 FVKESK. V was shortened by 3 bases and J by 2 bases, with 0 bases between the two germline ends. This CDR3 comprises 11 residues. As DNA, the CDR3 is TGTGCCAGCAGCCACACAGATACGCAGTATTTT. The encoded protein is CASSHTDTQYF. The full variable domain, rest sourced from reference TRBV14 and TRBJ2-3, is EAGVTQFPSHSVIEKGQTVTLRCDPISGHDNLYWYRRVMGKEIKFLLHFVKESKQDESGMPNNRFLAERTGGTYSTLKVQPAELEDSGVYFCASSHTDTQYFGPGTRLTVL.

The J gene is TRBJ2-1, the V gene TRBV6-1; no clear D gene. Germline CDR1 MNHNS, CDR2 SASEGT. CDR3 length equals 10 residues. Trimming cost V 6 bases and J 9 bases, with 6 bases left between them. CDR3 protein: CASRGGEQFF. The CDR3 DNA sequence: TGTGCCAGCAGGGGCGGTGAGCAGTTCTTC.

The chain uses TRBV15 and TRBJ1-2; D perhaps matches TRBD1 (5 bases). Germline V gene data show CDR1 as LNHNV and CDR2 as YYDKDF (reference sequence). This CDR3 has 15 residues. V was shortened by 0 bases and J by 4 bases, with 12 bases between the two germline ends. CDR3 region: CATSRDRAGTYGYTF. The CDR3, as DNA: TGTGCCACCAGCAGAGATAGGGCAGGGACCTATGGCTACACCTTC.

The rearrangement uses TRBV12-5 and TRBJ2-1, with D perhaps TRBD2 (5 bases). V was cut by 2 bases and J by 6 bases, with 17 bases left in between. CDR3 length: 16 amino acids. Germline-derived CDR1 and CDR2 are LGHNT and FRNRAP. CDR3 DNA sequence: TGTGCTAGTGGTTTGATCGTGGCTAGCCAGTCCAATGAGCAGTTCTTC. It encodes CASGLIVASQSNEQFF.

The J gene is TRBJ2-5, the V gene TRBV11-3; 9 bases map to TRBD1. The CDR3 extends over 14 amino acids. V lost 4 bases to trimming and J lost 5 bases; unmatched junction nucleotides: 5. Germline CDR1 SGHNT, CDR2 YENEEA. The CDR3 region has the DNA TGTGCCAGCAGCTCACGACAGGGGGAGGAGACCCAGTACTTC. Amino acid sequence: CASSSRQGEETQYF.

The chain combines TRBV6-4 with TRBJ1-6; D call uncertain. Germline CDR1 is MRHNA and CDR2 is SNTAGT. The ends were cut back, 2 bases at V and 8 bases at J, with 7 bases in the middle. The CDR3 covers 13 residues. CDR3: CASSDGVDSPLHF. The CDR3 nucleotides are TGTGCCAGCAGTGACGGGGTAGATTCACCCCTCCACTTT.

The rearrangement links TRBV14 to TRBJ1-6; D is possibly TRBD1 (5 bases). CDR1 is SGHDN and CDR2 is FVKESK in the germline V gene. The CDR3 is made up of 15 amino acids. The V end was cut by 6 bases, the J end by 9 bases, with 18 bases between. CDR3 in amino acids: CASSQQLGGGSPLHF. CDR3 DNA sequence: TGTGCCAGCAGTCAACAACTCGGGGGGGGTTCACCCCTCCACTTT.

The CDR3 protein is CASSPTGPFTGELFF. The CDR3 nucleotides are TGTGCCAGCAGTCCTACCGGTCCTTTCACCGGGGAGCTGTTTTTT. The V gene is TRBV6-1, the J gene TRBJ2-2; no firm D call. CDR3 size: 15 residues. V shed 5 bases and J shed 4 bases, with 14 bases lying between them. Germline CDR1 reads MNHNS; CDR2 reads SASEGT.

In its sample, this clonotype was seen once. This chain connects TRBV7-9 to TRBJ2-3; no firm D call. Germline V gives CDR1 SEHNR, CDR2 FQNEAQ (reference sequence). Trimming cost V 1 base and J 2 bases, with 10 bases left between them. CDR3 size: 15 residues. CDR3 residues: CASSLEKMPTDTQYF. DNA of the CDR3: TGTGCCAGCAGCTTAGAGAAAATGCCCACAGATACGCAGTATTTT.

Remarks on this clonotype: The junction departs from the called germline gene at one end, perhaps through a read error. The chain joins TRBV15 to TRBJ2-1, with a possible D match to TRBD1 (5 bases). Per germline, CDR1 LNHNV and CDR2 YYDKDF (reference sequence). This CDR3 comprises 12 residues. The CDR3 loop is CVTSRKGNEQFF. As DNA, the CDR3 is TGTGTCACCAGCAGAAAGGGGAATGAGCAGTTCTTC.